This T cell receptor (beta chain) was sequenced during a study of cytomegalovirus exposure and HLA in healthy donors. Regarding the study as a whole: Available immune exposure information was restricted to CMV serostatus only. The classifier, whose performance was assessed in both the original and validation cohorts, reportedly diagnosed cytomegalovirus status with high specificity and sensitivity.

The V segment lost 6 bases and the J segment 5 bases; nucleotides outside the gene matches: 4. CDR3 length: 13 amino acids. The germline V gene has CDR1 MNHEY and CDR2 SVGAGI. The PCR employed 60 Vbeta primers together with 13 Jbeta primers. Libraries were prepared by immunoSEQ multiplex PCR; TCRdb keeps only in-frame clonotypes and omits some of them. This sample has approximately 190,000 clones; about 83% occur once, and the top ten carry under 2%. Samples came from healthy bone marrow donors. Each donor was nominally healthy when sampled (though unrecorded immune exposures were likely). A remark on this clone: Its antigen is not identified.

The specimen was PBMCs. The source is a man aged 35 to 55 in good health and CMV-seropositive. The chain couples TRBV6-5 to TRBJ2-5, with 9 bases identical to TRBD1. CDR3 in DNA: TGTGCCAGCAGACTAGACAGGGGGGAGACCCAGTACTTC. Translated, it gives CASRLDRGETQYF.